This T cell receptor beta chain was captured by sequencing in a study of cytomegalovirus exposure and HLA in healthy donors. Primers: 60 Vbeta forward and 13 Jbeta reverse. The repertoire was sequenced with immunoSEQ multiplex PCR; TCRdb's copy has only in-frame clones and lacks some. The data show some 120,000 clones, 80% seen once. The germline V gene has CDR1 SNHLY and CDR2 FYNNEI. The germline V and J ends were trimmed by 7 bases and 0 bases, with 13 bases remaining between them. CDR3 size: 15 residues. The V gene is TRBV2, the J gene TRBJ1-3; D remains ambiguous. The source of this sequence is a man aged 40-55 years in good health and CMV-seronegative. The sample consisted of PBMCs. The CDR3 is CASTHPLASGNTIYF. The CDR3 DNA reads TGTGCCAGCACCCACCCCTTGGCCTCTGGAAACACCATATATTTT.